The TCR beta chain described here comes from a study of spatial heterogeneity in lung cancer. Study summary: Strong correlation was found between tumor-region TCR transcript counts and a T cell module score from matched bulk RNA-seq.

Per germline, CDR1 WSHSY and CDR2 SAAADI. The CDR3 loop spans 13 amino acids. V was clipped by 8 bases and J by 4 bases, with 14 bases between them. This clonotype has a count of ten or more. Its antigen is still unknown. This beta chain lies outside the target of a library built for alpha chains; its clone size means little. Study-level results: The number of expanded tumor alpha and beta chains correlated with mutation number. Counts of ubiquitous and regional expanded TCRs tracked ubiquitous and regional nonsynonymous mutations, respectively.

The study tagged each TCR cDNA molecule with a unique molecular identifier. Each CDR3 protein is one row after TCRdb ran MiXCR on the 5' RACE reads. The sample records around 2,500 distinct CDR3 sequences, 5.5% being singletons. Described time point: sample taken at primary tumor resection. 72 TRACERx patients with early, untreated non-small cell lung cancer donated samples. The material was lung tumor tissue, obtained at surgery. The chain uses TRBV10-2 and TRBJ1-2, with D possibly matching TRBD1 (6 bases). This TCR came from a male donor with early-stage non-small cell lung cancer. The CDR3 here is CASGEDSSYGYTF. The CDR3 DNA follows: TGCGCCAGCGGGGAGGACAGCTCCTATGGCTACACCTTC.